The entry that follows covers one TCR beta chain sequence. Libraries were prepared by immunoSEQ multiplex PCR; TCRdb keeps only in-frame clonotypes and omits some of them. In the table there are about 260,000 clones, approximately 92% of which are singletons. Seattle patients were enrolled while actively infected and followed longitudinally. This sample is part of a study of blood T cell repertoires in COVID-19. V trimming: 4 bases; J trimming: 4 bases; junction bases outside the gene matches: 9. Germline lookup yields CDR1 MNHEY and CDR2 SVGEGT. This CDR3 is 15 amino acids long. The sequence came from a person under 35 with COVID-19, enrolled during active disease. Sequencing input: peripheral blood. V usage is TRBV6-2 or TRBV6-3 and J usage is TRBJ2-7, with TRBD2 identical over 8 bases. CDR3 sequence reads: CASSWYSGMAYEQYF. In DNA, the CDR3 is TGTGCCAGCAGTTGGTATAGCGGGATGGCGTACGAGCAGTACTTC.